This T cell receptor (beta chain) was obtained from a study of T cell responses to AZD1222 COVID-19 vaccine. The study, taken as a whole, reports: At baseline, just 6 or 7 AZD1222 recipients tested seropositive. Clonal diversity was possibly underestimated, and the donors were mostly white British, with more females.

Measured with immunoSEQ multiplex PCR; TCRdb has only the in-frame clones, and not every one. The sample consists of 110,000 to 150,000 clones, about 91% of them appearing once. This CDR3 contains 14 residues. V gave up 5 bases and J gave up 5 bases, with 15 bases separating them. Germline V lookup: CDR1 SGHTA, CDR2 FQGNSA. As for this clone: Its target is unknown.

This TCR was sampled from an adult in good health. The sample here was peripheral blood, taken on day 0 of AZD1222 vaccination. The gene calls are TRBV7-2 and TRBJ2-5; D could derive from TRBD1 or TRBD2 (5 bases each). CDR3 in DNA: TGTGCCAGCAGCCCCGGGACCGGAGTGGAGACCCAGTACTTC. It is translated as CASSPGTGVETQYF. The full variable domain, in which reference TRBV7-2 and TRBJ2-5 provide the parts outside the CDR3, is GAGVSQSPSNKVTEKGKDVELRCDPISGHTALYWYRQSLGQGLEFLIYFQGNSAPDKSGLPSDRFSAERTGGSVSTLTIQRTQQEDSAVYLCASSPGTGVETQYFGPGTRLLVL.